This TCR beta chain appears in the sequencing data of a study of T cells in Graves' hyperthyroidism and ophthalmopathy. TCR beta CDR3 regions were amplified from RNA transcripts. HTBI primers were the set used in a first-round RT-PCR of the TCR CDR3. TCRdb fed the multiplex PCR reads into MiXCR, producing one record per CDR3 protein. This table holds about 640,000 distinct CDR3 sequences, about 20% found once. Of note for this clonotype: Its antigen is not identified.

Diagnosis relied on clinical symptoms, serum thyroxine and TRAb, thyroid ultrasound and orbital computed tomography. Study conclusions and caveats: Most clonotypes expanded in the thyroid (above 0.001) were also present in blood.

Sequencing used blood. The source is a man under 40 with Graves' ophthalmopathy.

CDR3 sequence (DNA): TGTGCCAGTACCCCACAGGGTGCTGGGGCCAACGTCCTGACTTTC. Its translation: CASTPQGAGANVLTF. The J gene is TRBJ2-6, the V gene TRBV19, with D possibly TRBD1 on 6 matching bases. Between the trimmed V and J ends, which lost 7 bases and 2 bases, there was a span of 12 bases. The germline V gene has CDR1 LNHDA and CDR2 SQIVND (reference sequence). The CDR3 is 15 residues long.